The 25 T cell receptor beta chains reported below all come from one sample, sequenced in a study of cytomegalovirus exposure and HLA in healthy donors. PCR used 60 Vbeta primers and 13 Jbeta primers. Libraries were prepared by immunoSEQ multiplex PCR; TCRdb keeps only in-frame clonotypes and omits some of them. The sample has approximately 170,000 clones, around three quarters seen once. The source material was PBMCs. These receptors all come from a man aged 40-49 years in good health and CMV-seronegative.

CDR3 nucleotide sequence: TGTGCCAGCAGCTACAGGGGAGGATCATACAATGAGCAGTTCTTC. Encoded protein: CASSYRGGSYNEQFF. The chain is built from TRBV14 and TRBJ2-1; D possibly corresponds to TRBD1 (7 bases). CDR3 length: 15 amino acids. CDR1 is SGHDN and CDR2 is FVKESK in the germline V gene. V was cut by 5 bases and J by 4 bases, with 15 bases left in between. The complete variable domain, with remaining parts taken from reference TRBV14 and TRBJ2-1, reads EAGVTQFPSHSVIEKGQTVTLRCDPISGHDNLYWYRRVMGKEIKFLLHFVKESKQDESGMPNNRFLAERTGGTYSTLKVQPAELEDSGVYFCASSYRGGSYNEQFFGPGTRLTVL.

The chain combines TRBV9 with TRBJ1-3; possibly TRBD1 for D (6 bases). The CDR3 has 17 residues. In germline, CDR1 is SGDLS, CDR2 YYNGEE. V was trimmed by 4 bases and J by 0 bases, leaving 17 bases between them. The CDR3 nucleotides are TGTGCCAGCAGCTACAGGACAGACTTTTCCTCTGGAAACACCATATATTTT. It encodes CASSYRTDFSSGNTIYF.

The V and J genes are TRBV10-3 and TRBJ2-1; unclear D gene. The CDR3 sequence is 11 residues long. The V end was cut by 4 bases, the J end by 7 bases, with 5 bases between. Germline-derived CDR1 and CDR2 are ENHRY and SYGVKD. CDR3 nucleotide sequence: TGTGCCATCAGTGTAGAAAATGAGCAGTTCTTC. It specifies CAISVENEQFF.

This sequence joins TRBV19 and TRBJ1-2, with 11 bases identical to TRBD1. The CDR3 contains 15 residues. Germline V CDR1 and CDR2: LNHDA, SQIVND (reference sequence). V lost 5 bases, J lost 4 bases, and 6 bases stayed unmatched. CDR3 region: CASSPWTGGIYGYTF. CDR3 nucleotide sequence: TGTGCCAGTAGTCCCTGGACAGGGGGCATCTATGGCTACACCTTC.

This clone has more than one count but fewer than ten. The chain couples TRBV2 to TRBJ1-5, with TRBD1 as a possible D gene (5 bases). Germline V CDR1 and CDR2: SNHLY, FYNNEI. The CDR3 sequence is 12 residues long. Trimming stripped 6 bases from V and 11 bases from J, with 14 bases between. CDR3 in amino acids: CASSRQPDSQHF. DNA of the CDR3: TGTGCCAGCAGCCGACAGCCAGACTCCCAGCATTTT.

V and J are TRBV29-1 and TRBJ1-3; 9 nucleotides agree with TRBD1. CDR1 is SQVTM, CDR2 ANQGSEA, per germline. Unmatched junction bases numbered 3, after V lost 7 bases and J lost 2 bases. The CDR3 runs 13 residues. CDR3 DNA sequence: TGCAGCGCTGGACAGGGGACTGGAAACACCATATATTTT. The encoded protein is CSAGQGTGNTIYF. Using reference TRBV29-1 and TRBJ1-3 for the parts outside the CDR3, the full variable domain is SAVISQKPSRDICQRGTSLTIQCQVDSQVTMMFWYRQQPGQSLTLIATANQGSEATYESGFVIDKFPISRPNLTFSTLTVSNMSPEDSSIYLCSAGQGTGNTIYFGEGSWLTVV.

V and J are TRBV27 and TRBJ2-3; 10 bases line up with TRBD1. Per the germline V gene, CDR1 is MNHEY and CDR2 is SMNVEV (reference sequence). The CDR3 has 16 residues. V gave up 5 bases and J gave up 4 bases; unmatched junction bases: 9. DNA for the CDR3: TGTGCCAGCAGTATTCGGGGGACAGGGGTTGCAGATACGCAGTATTTT. This translates into CASSIRGTGVADTQYF.

V is TRBV5-4 and J is TRBJ2-7; D is possibly TRBD2 (6 bases). This CDR3 has 15 residues. Germline V CDR1 and CDR2: SGHNT, YYREEE (reference sequence). The V and J ends lost 4 bases and 1 base respectively, with 15 bases between them. CDR3 residues: CASSPRGGLSYEQYF. The CDR3 nucleotides read TGTGCCAGCAGCCCAAGGGGAGGTCTATCCTACGAGCAGTACTTC. The full variable domain, rest sourced from reference TRBV5-4 and TRBJ2-7, is ETGVTQSPTHLIKTRGQQVTLRCSSQSGHNTVSWYQQALGQGPQFIFQYYREEENGRGNFPPRFSGLQFPNYSSELNVNALELDDSALYLCASSPRGGLSYEQYFGPGTRLTVT.

This clone came up a few times. V usage is TRBV28 and J usage is TRBJ2-3; no firm D call. CDR3 length equals 15 residues. Germline CDR1 reads MDHEN; CDR2 reads SYDVKM. The V end lost 5 bases, the J end lost 0 bases, and 12 bases lay between the germline ends. CDR3 sequence reads: CASSGTEFSTDTQYF. Here the CDR3 DNA reads TGTGCCAGCAGTGGAACAGAGTTTAGCACAGATACGCAGTATTTT.

This chain connects TRBV6-5 to TRBJ2-1; no definite D call. The V gene lost 0 bases and the J gene lost 0 bases, with 9 bases spanning the gap. From germline, CDR1 is MNHEY and CDR2 SVGAGI. This CDR3 region has 16 residues. CDR3 amino acids: CASSYSRTTSYNEQFF. CDR3 in DNA: TGTGCCAGCAGTTACTCGAGAACTACCTCCTACAATGAGCAGTTCTTC.

This chain connects TRBV19 to TRBJ1-2, with 9 bases that match TRBD1. The germline gives CDR1 LNHDA, CDR2 SQIVND (reference sequence). Trimming took 7 bases from V and 4 from J; bases not matched to a gene: 4. This CDR3 spans 13 amino acids. The CDR3 here is CASNPTGGYGYTF. CDR3 nucleotides: TGTGCCAGTAATCCGACAGGGGGCTATGGCTACACCTTC.

The chain uses TRBV4-1 and TRBJ2-4; maybe TRBD1 (6 bases). The CDR3 sequence is 16 residues long. The V gene lost 2 bases and the J gene lost 0 bases, with 11 bases spanning the gap. In germline, CDR1 is MGHRA, CDR2 YSYEKL. The DNA of the CDR3 is TGCGCCAGCAGCCAACCTAAACAGGGAGCCAAAAACATTCAGTACTTC. The encoded protein is CASSQPKQGAKNIQYF.

The gene calls are TRBV2 and TRBJ1-5; no definite D call. The V gene's germline CDR1 is SNHLY and CDR2 FYNNEI. The V and J ends lost 3 bases and 0 bases respectively, with 15 bases between them. CDR3 length: 17 amino acids. The CDR3 protein is CASSDPAGQYSNQPQHF. Here the CDR3 DNA reads TGTGCCAGCAGTGACCCCGCAGGCCAATATAGCAATCAGCCCCAGCATTTT.

This chain connects TRBV7-9 to TRBJ2-7, with a weak D call TRBD2 (5 bases). Trimming took 5 bases from V and 0 from J, leaving 17 bases between them. The CDR3 contains 16 residues. Germline V gene data show CDR1 as SEHNR and CDR2 as FQNEAQ (reference sequence). The DNA of the CDR3 is TGTGCCAGCAGCGCTGAGGCCGGGATCAGCTCCTACGAGCAGTACGTC. Translation gives CASSAEAGISSYEQYV.

The gene calls are TRBV4-2 and TRBJ2-7; D may be TRBD2 (6 bases). V lost 1 base, J lost 2 bases, and 12 bases lay in between. The CDR3 contains 15 residues. The germline V gene encodes CDR1 LGHNA and CDR2 YNFKEQ. The CDR3 region has the DNA TGTGCCAGCAGCCAAGGGTCTAGCGCTACCTACGAGCAGTACTTC. As protein: CASSQGSSATYEQYF.

This chain joins TRBV7-2 and TRBJ1-2; D remains ambiguous. This CDR3 has 11 residues. Per the germline V gene, CDR1 is SGHTA and CDR2 is FQGNSA. Between the trimmed V and J ends, which lost 4 bases and 11 bases, there was a span of 11 bases. The CDR3, as DNA: TGTGCCAGCAGCTCAAGGACTTGGTACACCTTC. It translates to CASSSRTWYTF.

The chain has TRBV4-1 and TRBJ2-1; the match to TRBD2 covers 12 bases. V shed 7 bases and J 0 bases; nucleotides not matched to a gene: 7. This CDR3 is built from 17 residues. The germline V gene has CDR1 MGHRA and CDR2 YSYEKL. In DNA form, the CDR3 reads TGCGCCAGCACAGGGACTAGCGGGTACAGCTCCTACAATGAGCAGTTCTTC. Translation: CASTGTSGYSSYNEQFF.

This clone was detected only once. The J gene is TRBJ1-5, the V gene TRBV6-5; 7 bases align to TRBD1. The junction had 6 bases not matched to a gene; V was cut back by 5 bases and J by 2 bases. The germline gives CDR1 MNHEY, CDR2 SVGAGI. The CDR3 is 15 residues long. CDR3 region: CASSQRGLGNQPQHF. The CDR3 DNA reads as TGTGCCAGCAGTCAAAGGGGGCTTGGCAATCAGCCCCAGCATTTT.

The chain employs TRBV10-3 and TRBJ2-5, with D uncertain. V gave up 3 bases and J gave up 9 bases, with 11 bases separating them. Germline V gene lookup returns CDR1 ENHRY and CDR2 SYGVKD. The CDR3 extends over 12 amino acids. This CDR3 is CAISEANRAQYF. The CDR3 DNA reads as TGTGCCATCAGTGAAGCAAACCGGGCCCAGTACTTC.

As to this clone: A junction end diverges from the germline sequence, so it may reflect a read error. The chain joins TRBV7-9 to TRBJ2-7; TRBD2 agrees at 13 bases. Germline V gene data show CDR1 as SEHNR and CDR2 as FQNEAQ (reference sequence). CDR3 length equals 15 residues. CDR3 sequence (DNA): TGTTCCAGCAGCTCACTAGCGGGAGGGCCCGACGAGCAGTACTTC. It encodes CSSSSLAGGPDEQYF.

This sequence joins TRBV19 and TRBJ1-2, with D perhaps matching TRBD1 (6 bases). CDR3 length: 15 residues. Germline V gene data show CDR1 as LNHDA and CDR2 as SQIVND (reference sequence). V was shortened by 2 bases and J by 6 bases, with 16 bases between the two germline ends. The CDR3 reads CASSIRQVRLNGYTF. The CDR3 DNA is TGTGCCAGTAGTATACGACAGGTTCGGTTGAATGGCTACACCTTC.

The table lists this clone with a few counts. The J gene is TRBJ1-1, the V gene TRBV5-1, with TRBD1 as a possible D gene (6 bases). Germline V gives CDR1 SGHRS, CDR2 YFSETQ. The CDR3 consists of 16 residues. Trimming removed 5 bases at V and 2 bases at J, with 19 bases between. In nucleotides, the CDR3 is TGCGCCAGCAGGAGTTATCTCGGGGGGCTAAACACTGAAGCTTTCTTT. It encodes CASRSYLGGLNTEAFF.

This clone was recorded once. V is TRBV9 and J is TRBJ2-1, with 12 positions matching TRBD2. The CDR3 spans 16 residues. After removal of 4 bases from V and 6 bases from J, the junction contained 8 bases not matched to a gene. Germline V gives CDR1 SGDLS, CDR2 YYNGEE. As DNA, the CDR3 is TGTGCCAGCAGCCCCTCCGGACTAGCGGGAATCAATGAGCAGTTCTTC. It codes for CASSPSGLAGINEQFF.

This chain joins TRBV7-2 and TRBJ2-7; 10 bases agree with TRBD2. The germline V gene encodes CDR1 SGHTA and CDR2 FQGNSA. The junction had 1 base not matched to a gene; V was cut back by 1 base and J by 1 base. The CDR3 is 15 residues long. The CDR3 DNA is TGTGCCAGCAGCTTAGGGACTAGCGGTTCCTACGAGCAGTACGTC. It codes for CASSLGTSGSYEQYV.

In the case of this clone: This specimen includes other DNA sequences encoding the same CDR3. The genes are TRBV7-6 and TRBJ2-5; 8 bases are shared with TRBD2. Germline values: CDR1 SGHVS, CDR2 FNYEAQ. V was pared by 5 bases and J by 2 bases, with 4 bases of the junction left unmatched. The CDR3 runs 14 residues. Here the CDR3 DNA reads TGTGCCAGCAGCCTCGGACTAGCTCAAGAGACCCAGTACTTC. Residues: CASSLGLAQETQYF.